This T cell receptor beta chain was found in a study of regulatory T cells in long-lasting Graves disease. Study-level findings and limits: It was in persistent disease that TRBV28, TRBJ1-2 and TRBJ2-5 were favored. Persistent Graves' patients possessed reduced TCR diversity relative to recently diagnosed ones.

According to the study, TCR beta libraries were built with iRepertoire HTBI primers and CDR3-region Arm-PCR. TCRdb recomputed calls from the multiplex PCR reads with MiXCR, one row per CDR3 protein. The repertoire holds about 320,000 distinct CDR3 sequences, about a sixth seen once, with about 39% in the top ten. Germline V gene lookup returns CDR1 SGHAT and CDR2 FQNNGV. The CDR3 consists of 13 residues. As to this clonotype: Its target is unknown. Germline is not matched at one junction end, which may reflect a read error.

Time point defined: newly diagnosed GD, antithyroid drugs for less than 3 months. Isolated PBMC RNA provided the starting material for the TCR library. The diagnosis of Graves' disease used American Thyroid Association guidelines. The chain joins TRBV11-2 to TRBJ2-5, with no clear D. The receptor's source is a female donor with Graves disease. The sample was peripheral blood mononuclear cells (PBMCs), taken at new diagnosis, from a patient treated with antithyroid drugs. CDR3 in amino acids: CASGAGHQETQYF. The DNA for the CDR3 is TGTGCCAGCGGCGCAGGTCACCAGGAGACCCAGTACTTC. The whole variable domain, remainder taken from reference TRBV11-2 and TRBJ2-5, is EAGVAQSPRYKIIEKRQSVAFWCNPISGHATLYWYQQILGQGPKLLIQFQNNGVVDDSQLPKDRFSAERLKGVDSTLKIQPAKLEDSAVYLCASGAGHQETQYFGPGTRLLVL.